The clone carrying this TCR beta chain has ten or more counts. What it binds is not known. Trimming left V 0 bases short and J 5 bases short, with 12 bases between. The CDR3 has 15 amino acids. CDR1 is SGHDT and CDR2 is YYEEEE in the germline V gene. This sample is drawn from a study of CD8 T cells in ankylosing spondylitis. The study's findings and limits: Disease-associated clones were reportedly significantly overrepresented in matched ankylosing spondylitis synovial fluid. Roughly 8 highly homologous variants made up a TCR beta motif that seemed to typify ankylosing spondylitis blood.

Construction of TCR beta libraries was performed using quantitative 5'-RACE with molecular barcodes. A single record per CDR3 protein comes from TCRdb applying MiXCR to the 5' RACE reads. The table includes roughly 100,000 distinct CDR3 sequences, about 7.7% detected once. The sequence derives from a male donor with ankylosing spondylitis or in good health (not recorded which). The chain employs TRBV5-6 and TRBJ1-5; the D is unclear. The source material was blood, either unsorted or a sorted T cell fraction (not recorded which). CDR3: CASSLGVLRDQPQHF. CDR3 coding DNA: TGTGCCAGCAGCTTGGGGGTATTGAGGGATCAGCCCCAGCATTTT.